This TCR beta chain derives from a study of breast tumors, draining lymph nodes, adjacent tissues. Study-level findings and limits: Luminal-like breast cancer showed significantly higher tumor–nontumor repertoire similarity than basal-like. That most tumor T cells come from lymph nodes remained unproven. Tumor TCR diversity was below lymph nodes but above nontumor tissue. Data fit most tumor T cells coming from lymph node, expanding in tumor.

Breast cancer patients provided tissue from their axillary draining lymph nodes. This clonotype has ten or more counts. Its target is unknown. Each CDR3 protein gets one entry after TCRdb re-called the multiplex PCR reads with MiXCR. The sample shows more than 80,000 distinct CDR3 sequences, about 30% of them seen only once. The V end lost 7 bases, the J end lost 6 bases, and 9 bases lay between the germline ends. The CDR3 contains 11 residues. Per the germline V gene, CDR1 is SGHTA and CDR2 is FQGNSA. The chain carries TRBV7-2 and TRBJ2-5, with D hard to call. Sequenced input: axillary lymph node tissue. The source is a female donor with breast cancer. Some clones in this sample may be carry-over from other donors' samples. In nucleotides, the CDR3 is TGTGCCAGCACCCTTGCCAAGACCCAGTACTTC. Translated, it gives CASTLAKTQYF.